This T cell receptor beta chain originates from a study of blood T cell repertoires in COVID-19. The wider study: Some COVID-19 samples were acute and others convalescent; all came from the United States, Italy and Spain. PBMCs, B-cell-depleted T cells, or T cells provided the cDNA or gDNA that made up the material.

Libraries were prepared by immunoSEQ multiplex PCR; TCRdb keeps only in-frame clonotypes and omits some of them. The sample has about 240,000 clones, about four fifths seen once. The sequenced material came from peripheral blood. This TCR was recovered from a woman of 80 years or more with COVID-19, enrolled during active disease.

The CDR3 DNA is TGTGCCAGCAGTGAACTCCGCCGGGGATGGAACAATGAGCAGTTCTTC. Translation gives CASSELRRGWNNEQFF. The chain joins TRBV27 to TRBJ2-1; D is perhaps TRBD2 (5 bases). The V end was cut by 5 bases, the J end by 5 bases, with 19 bases between. Germline assignment: CDR1 MNHEY and CDR2 SMNVEV (reference sequence). This CDR3 region has 16 residues.